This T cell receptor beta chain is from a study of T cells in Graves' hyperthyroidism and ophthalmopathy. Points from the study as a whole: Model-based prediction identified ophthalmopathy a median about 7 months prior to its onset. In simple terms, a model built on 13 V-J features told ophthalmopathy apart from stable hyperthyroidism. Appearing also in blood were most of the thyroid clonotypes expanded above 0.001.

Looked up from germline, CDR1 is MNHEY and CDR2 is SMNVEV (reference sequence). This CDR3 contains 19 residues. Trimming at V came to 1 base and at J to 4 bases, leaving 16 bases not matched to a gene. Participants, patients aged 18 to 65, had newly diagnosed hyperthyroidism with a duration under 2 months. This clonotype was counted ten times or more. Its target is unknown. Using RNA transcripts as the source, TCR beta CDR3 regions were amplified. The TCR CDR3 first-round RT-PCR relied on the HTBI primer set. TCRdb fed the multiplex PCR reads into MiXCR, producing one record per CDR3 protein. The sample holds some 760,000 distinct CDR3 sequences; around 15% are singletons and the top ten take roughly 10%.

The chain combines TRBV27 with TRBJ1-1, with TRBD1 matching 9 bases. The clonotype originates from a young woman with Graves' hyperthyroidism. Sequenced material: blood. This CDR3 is CASSLWGPRGQGELTEAFF. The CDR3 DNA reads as TGTGCCAGCAGTTTATGGGGACCGAGGGGACAGGGAGAGCTCACTGAAGCTTTCTTT.